The clone carrying this T cell receptor (beta chain) was observed once. These data originate in a study of control samples from healthy donors and cancer patients. Germline-derived CDR1 and CDR2 are SGHTA and FQGNSA. The length of the CDR3 is 15 residues. Trimming cost V 2 bases and J 4 bases, with 11 bases left between them. Sequencing was performed with immunoSEQ multiplex PCR; in TCRdb, only in-frame clones are kept and a portion is missing. The top ten clones hold under 8.5% of a sample with some 160,000 clones, approximately 94% of them seen once. The TCR originated in a woman aged 40 to 50 in good health. Sequenced material: blood. The V call is TRBV7-2, the J call TRBJ1-4, with a possible D match to TRBD1 (5 bases). The CDR3 protein is CASSLRGVDNEKLFF. The DNA of the CDR3 is TGTGCCAGCAGCTTAAGGGGCGTTGATAATGAAAAACTGTTTTTT.